The entry below describes one T cell receptor (beta chain). The sample comes from a study of immune evolution from preneoplasia to lung adenocarcinoma. The V and J ends lost 3 bases and 7 bases, in that order; junction bases with no gene match: 8. This CDR3 spans 14 amino acids. Germline CDR1 reads SEHNR; CDR2 reads FQNEAQ (reference sequence). Libraries were prepared by immunoSEQ multiplex PCR; TCRdb keeps only in-frame clonotypes and omits some of them. The sample carries 35,000 to 40,000 clones, about 73% recorded once. This sequence originates from a person aged 55 to 75 with lung adenocarcinoma. Sequenced material: FFPE invasive lung adenocarcinoma tissue. V gene TRBV7-9 combines with J gene TRBJ2-7; 8 positions match TRBD2. The CDR3 nucleotides are TGTGCCAGCAGCTTTTGGACTAGCCAGGAGGAGCAGTACTTC. This sequence encodes CASSFWTSQEEQYF.